This T cell receptor beta chain came from a study of shared clonotypes between healthy human individuals. Regarding the study as a whole: Generation probabilities were higher for clonotypes shared across all four sorted-subset donors than for unshared ones. Relative to memory subsets, naive subsets generally showed larger estimated richness.

As concerns this clone: Its antigen is unidentified. Within the sample, other DNA sequences also encode this same CDR3.

Each cell subset's genomic DNA was divided evenly among several immunoSEQ plates. Sequencing was performed with immunoSEQ multiplex PCR; in TCRdb, only in-frame clones are kept and a portion is missing. Of hundreds of thousands of clones in the sample, 92% were seen once. V lost 5 bases and J lost 4, with 9 bases in between. The CDR3 has 13 amino acids. Germline assignment: CDR1 PRHDT and CDR2 FYEKMQ (reference sequence). CD45RO-negative, CCR7-selected cells formed the naive CD8 fraction, which excluded terminally differentiated effector memory CD45RA+ cells. Only Caucasian adults living in Nashville, Tennessee made up the donor group.

The sequence was obtained from a young man in good health. The sample taken for sequencing was naive CD8+ T cells sorted from blood. The chain uses TRBV13 and TRBJ1-5, with D uncertain. The CDR3: CASSEGPNQPQHF. The CDR3 DNA reads as TGTGCCAGCAGCGAGGGTCCTAATCAGCCCCAGCATTTT.